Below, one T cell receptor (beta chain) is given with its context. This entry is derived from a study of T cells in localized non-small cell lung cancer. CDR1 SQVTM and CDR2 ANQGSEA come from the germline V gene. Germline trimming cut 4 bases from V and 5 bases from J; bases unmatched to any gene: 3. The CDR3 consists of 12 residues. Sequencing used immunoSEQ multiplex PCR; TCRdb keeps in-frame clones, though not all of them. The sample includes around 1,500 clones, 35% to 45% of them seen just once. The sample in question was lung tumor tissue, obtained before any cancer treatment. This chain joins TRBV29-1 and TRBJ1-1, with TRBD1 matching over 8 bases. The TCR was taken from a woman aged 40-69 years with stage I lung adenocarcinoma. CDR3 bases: TGCAGCGTTGGACAGGGGAAGACTGAAGCTTTCTTT. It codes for CSVGQGKTEAFF.